This T cell receptor (beta chain) was sequenced during a study of cytomegalovirus exposure and HLA in healthy donors. Whole-study findings and limits: Segments of the TCR beta V type were, in most cases, productive about 90% or about 30% of the time in an earlier analysis. A later analysis, which compared TCR beta chains of equal frequency, found the HLA-associated ones more clonally expanded. A later analysis linked a missense DCLRE1C variant to TCR beta V- and J-gene trimming. In most subjects, TCR beta sequences reportedly gave accurate predictions of HLA-A and HLA-B alleles.

PCR amplification relied on 60 Vbeta primers (plus 13 Jbeta primers). Sequenced by immunoSEQ multiplex PCR; TCRdb stores in-frame clones only, minus some. The sample has approximately 260,000 clones, about 90% seen once. The germline V gene encodes CDR1 MNHEY and CDR2 SVGAGI. The CDR3 is 13 residues long. After removal of 7 bases from V and 3 bases from J, the junction contained 4 bases not matched to a gene. This clone has a single count. Its specificity is not known. This clonotype was sampled from a girl aged 2 to 10 in good health and CMV-seronegative. This rearrangement joins TRBV6-5 to TRBJ2-5, with 8 positions matching TRBD1. Material for sequencing was PBMCs. CDR3 nucleotides: TGTGCCAGCATGGGACAGGTTAAAGAGACCCAGTACTTC. Translated: CASMGQVKETQYF.